The rows below give T cell receptor beta chains drawn from one sample of a study of CXCR3-negative and CXCR3-positive naive CD8 T cells. From the 5' RACE reads, TCRdb lists one entry per CDR3 protein and no DNA. The sample's table shows over 100,000 distinct CDR3 sequences. Sequencing was performed on naive CXCR3- CD8+ T cells from blood. Receptors originate from a human donor in good health. Some clones in this sample may be carry-over from other donors' samples. CDR3s include the opening cysteine and the closing phenylalanine or tryptophan.

CATSRSSGSSYEQYF | TRBJ2-7 | TRBV15
CASSSYSGRGTDTQYF | TRBJ2-3 | TRBV6-2/TRBV6-3
CASSLHRGGETQYF | TRBJ2-5 | TRBV7-2
CASSPRATGDTDTQYF | TRBJ2-3 | TRBV25-1
CAIRLTGTSGNGEQFF | TRBJ2-1 | TRBV10-3
CASSTSSYNEQFF | TRBJ2-1 | TRBV27
CSAPDRLAGGSYEQYF | TRBJ2-7 | TRBV20-1
CASSHDMGGEQYF | TRBJ2-7 | TRBV5-1
CASSIAPHTGELFF | TRBJ2-2 | TRBV19
CASSMYGSEAFF | TRBJ1-1 | TRBV19
CASSFRTGYGYTF | TRBJ1-2 | TRBV5-6
CASSLAVYNEQFF | TRBJ2-1 | TRBV5-1
CASSPTGGSTDTQYF | TRBJ2-3 | TRBV7-3
CASSFAYEQFF | TRBJ2-1 | TRBV11-2
CASSFTSGGYEQYF | TRBJ2-7 | TRBV12-3/TRBV12-4
CASGQASGAFF | TRBJ1-1 | TRBV10-2
CASSQRTSGGKETQYF | TRBJ2-5 | TRBV23-1
CASSELGTGFVYEQYF | TRBJ2-7 | TRBV2
CSVGNVGLGTASYEQYF | TRBJ2-7 | TRBV29-1
CASSSGGEYNEQFF | TRBJ2-1 | TRBV5-1
CARVGRGFDEQYF | TRBJ2-7 | TRBV23-1
CVSSWWTGENTGELFF | TRBJ2-2 | TRBV28
CSVEGWTGPGKEQFF | TRBJ2-1 | TRBV29-1
CASSFAGVVSEQYF | TRBJ2-7 | TRBV5-1
CASSSLQYTDTQYF | TRBJ2-3 | TRBV7-2
CASSVSGRDRYEQYF | TRBJ2-7 | TRBV12-3/TRBV12-4
CASSADRETDTQYF | TRBJ2-3 | TRBV28
CASSFAIRTDTQYF | TRBJ2-3 | TRBV5-1
CASSFVGDTYEQYF | TRBJ2-7 | TRBV28
CSADPYIQRGMGPHFMNTEAFF | TRBJ1-1 | TRBV29-1
CSVERGRGNYGYTF | TRBJ1-2 | TRBV29-1
CASSSSGTATEAFF | TRBJ1-1 | TRBV7-9
CASNYNRETDTQYF | TRBJ2-3 | TRBV7-9
CASSLGLGQPRYTGELFF | TRBJ2-2 | TRBV28
CSVSGADISYEQYF | TRBJ2-7 | TRBV29-1
CSVRQGSYEQYF | TRBJ2-7 | TRBV29-1
CASSQTKDSSYEQYF | TRBJ2-7 | TRBV4-3
CASSAPDSYEQYF | TRBJ2-7 | TRBV7-2
CASSYSSGLAREQYF | TRBJ2-7 | TRBV6-2/TRBV6-3
CASSGLAGVGEQFF | TRBJ2-1 | TRBV6-4
CASSRAGSYEQYF | TRBJ2-7 | TRBV5-6
CASSIASTSATYEQYF | TRBJ2-7 | TRBV19
CASSFPGGAEAFF | TRBJ1-1 | TRBV11-2
CASTTQDWASTDTQYF | TRBJ2-3 | TRBV7-9
CASSSKPPINEQFF | TRBJ2-1 | TRBV7-6
CASRPGQGFNEQFF | TRBJ2-1 | TRBV12-3/TRBV12-4
CASSFNTPGTSGNSDTQYF | TRBJ2-3 | TRBV7-6
CSARSGDHYEQYF | TRBJ2-7 | TRBV20-1
CASSSSRQGSKAAIWNNYGYTF | TRBJ1-2 | TRBV7-9
CASSLLSGTGLLHEQYF | TRBJ2-7 | TRBV5-6
CASSLVAGTNTEAFF | TRBJ1-1 | TRBV7-9
CASSLAGTSYEQYF | TRBJ2-7 | TRBV7-9
CSVPGQENAYEQYF | TRBJ2-7 | TRBV29-1
CASSFQNNEQFF | TRBJ2-1 | TRBV11-3
CASSPREGSYEQYF | TRBJ2-7 | TRBV2
CASSEWGATYEQYF | TRBJ2-7 | TRBV6-6
CAISEFMGYEQYF | TRBJ2-7 | TRBV10-3